This TCR beta chain was recovered during a study of shared clonotypes between healthy human individuals. Study-level background: Per donor, CD8 memory used one plate, CD8 naive used two, CD4 memory used three and CD4 naive used three. Study observations and caveats: When naive CD4 clonotypes were compared across four donors, about 4.8% were shared.

Germline V CDR1 and CDR2: SGHTA, FQGNSA. Trimming removed 7 bases at V and 2 bases at J, with 12 bases between. This CDR3 region has 14 residues. Details on this clone: Its matching antigen is unknown.

HIV-negative, healthy adults without recent acute infections or vaccinations were the donors. Deep-level settings were used for running the assay. Sequencing used immunoSEQ multiplex PCR; TCRdb keeps in-frame clones, though not all of them. The sample yields hundreds of thousands of clones, 90% to 98% seen once. The sample was memory CD8+ T cells sorted from blood. Specified subset: CD45RO+ cells pooled with CCR7-negative TemRA cells. The chain couples TRBV7-2 to TRBJ2-1; D is unclear. The sequence was obtained from a man aged 25 to 45 in good health. The CDR3 DNA is TGTGCCAGCACCCCCCGTGGACCCTACAATGAGCAGTTCTTC. This translates into CASTPRGPYNEQFF. The whole variable domain, filled in from reference TRBV7-2 and TRBJ2-1, reads GAGVSQSPSNKVTEKGKDVELRCDPISGHTALYWYRQSLGQGLEFLIYFQGNSAPDKSGLPSDRFSAERTGGSVSTLTIQRTQQEDSAVYLCASTPRGPYNEQFFGPGTRLTVL.